This TCR beta chain was captured by sequencing in a study of T cell responses to AZD1222 COVID-19 vaccine. V was pared by 4 bases and J by 4 bases, with 7 bases of the junction left unmatched. This CDR3 comprises 15 residues. CDR1 LGHDT and CDR2 YNNKEL come from the germline V gene (reference sequence). This table comes from immunoSEQ multiplex PCR, and its TCRdb copy is limited to in-frame clones, with some not included. The profile shows 84,000 or so clones, approximately 90% of them singletons. This sequence originates from an adult in good health. The chain has TRBV3-1 (or the pseudogene TRBV3-2) and TRBJ1-2; the match to TRBD1 covers 9 bases. Source: peripheral blood, taken on day 0 of AZD1222 vaccination. CDR3 region: CASSLTTGGIYGYTF. The CDR3 nucleotides read TGTGCCAGCAGCCTTACGACAGGGGGGATCTATGGCTACACCTTC.